Presented here are 5 T cell receptor beta chains from one specimen sequenced in a study of T-cell reconstitution after alpha-beta-depleted transplantation in children. Preparation of the TCRbeta library involved a method that used unique molecular identifiers. From the PCR reads, TCRdb called clonotypes with MiXCR, one entry per CDR3 protein. Of approximately 17,000 distinct CDR3 sequences detected, roughly 8% appear once; the ten largest clones hold 35% to 40%. This sample comprised PBMCs, mostly from graft donor cells, obtained 60 days after TCRalphabeta/CD19-depleted stem cell transplant. The receptors were gathered from a boy under two years old who had a stem cell transplant for Wiskott-Aldrich syndrome, so the T cells may come from the graft donor.

This clonotype was seen ten or more times. The rearrangement uses TRBV6-6 and TRBJ2-1, with no clear D. Germline CDR1 MNHNY, CDR2 SVGAGI (reference sequence). This CDR3 region has 12 residues. With 2 bases removed from V and 5 bases from J, the gap between germline ends came to 4 bases. The CDR3 DNA follows: TGTGCCAGCAGTTACAGGGACAATGAGCAGTTCTTC. As protein: CASSYRDNEQFF.

This clonotype is categorized as medium-sized. The V call is TRBV7-6, the J call TRBJ2-2; tentative D call: TRBD1 (5 bases). CDR1 SGHVS and CDR2 FNYEAQ come from the germline V gene. V lost 1 base and J 5 bases, leaving 14 bases between the germline ends. This CDR3 has 16 amino acids. CDR3 amino acids: CASSLVVGEGTGELFF. The CDR3 nucleotides read TGTGCCAGCAGCTTAGTAGTAGGGGAAGGAACCGGGGAGCTGTTTTTT.

This clonotype was recorded many times. V and J are TRBV6-1 and TRBJ2-1; 15 nucleotides line up with TRBD2. The CDR3 runs to 18 residues. The ends lost 5 bases at V and 3 bases at J; junction bases unmatched: 8. Germline assignment: CDR1 MNHNS and CDR2 SASEGT. CDR3: CASSPGLAGGLRYNEQFF. In nucleotides, the CDR3 is TGTGCCAGCAGTCCGGGACTAGCGGGAGGCCTACGCTACAATGAGCAGTTCTTC.

This clonotype was picked up many times. The J gene is TRBJ1-1, the V gene TRBV12-3 or TRBV12-4, with 7 nucleotides matching TRBD1. The V segment lost 6 bases and the J segment 1 base; nucleotides outside the gene matches: 5. The CDR3 is 14 residues long. This CDR3 is CASSPTGTNTEAFF. CDR3 nucleotides: TGTGCCAGCAGCCCGACAGGGACGAACACTGAAGCTTTCTTT.

This clonotype was counted between two and nine times. The genes are TRBV4-1 and TRBJ2-7, with D possibly being TRBD2 (6 bases). Trimming pared 4 bases from V and 2 bases from J, leaving 27 bases between. The CDR3 loop spans 19 amino acids. Germline CDR1 and CDR2: MGHRA and YSYEKL. CDR3 amino acids: CASSPTDPRLVWPPYEQYF. CDR3 coding DNA: TGCGCCAGCAGCCCAACGGACCCTCGACTAGTCTGGCCCCCCTACGAGCAGTACTTC.